The 22 T cell receptor beta chains listed next were all sequenced from one sample in a study of T cell responses to AZD1222 COVID-19 vaccine. Using immunoSEQ multiplex PCR, the repertoire was profiled, and TCRdb retains in-frame clones only, with some absent. This table has about 140,000 clones, 80% to 95% appearing once. Sequencing used peripheral blood, obtained on day 0 of MenACWY control vaccination. All receptors come from an adult in good health.

This chain joins TRBV10-1 and TRBJ1-5; D may be TRBD1 (6 bases). Trimming stripped 3 bases from V and 6 bases from J, with 21 bases between. Germline CDR1 is WNHNN and CDR2 is SYGVQD (reference sequence). The CDR3 sequence is 17 residues long. The CDR3 reads CASSDFRRQWDTQPQHF. DNA for the CDR3: TGCGCCAGCAGTGATTTTAGGAGACAGTGGGACACTCAGCCCCAGCATTTT.

The V call is TRBV20-1, the J call TRBJ1-1; D not certain. The germline V and J ends were trimmed by 3 bases and 6 bases, with 11 bases remaining between them. The CDR3 is made up of 12 amino acids. The germline V gene has CDR1 DFQATT and CDR2 SNEGSKA (reference sequence). CDR3 in DNA: TGCAGTGCTAGTACCGGCGTGGCTGAAGCTTTCTTT. Translation: CSASTGVAEAFF.

The chain employs TRBV7-3 and TRBJ2-2, with 10 bases lining up with TRBD1. V was clipped by 4 bases and J by 5 bases; unmatched bases: 4. This CDR3 region has 15 residues. The germline V gene encodes CDR1 SGHTA and CDR2 FQGTGA. CDR3 nucleotide sequence: TGTGCCAGCAGCTCGACAGGGGGCGGGACCGGGGAGCTGTTTTTT. This translates into CASSSTGGGTGELFF.

The rearrangement joins TRBV5-4 to TRBJ1-1; possible D gene TRBD1, 5 bases. The CDR3 runs to 13 residues. V dropped 0 bases and J dropped 11 bases, with 14 bases sitting between them. Germline-derived CDR1 and CDR2 are SGHNT and YYREEE (reference sequence). The CDR3 sequence: CASSLEEGRGAFF. In nucleotides, the CDR3 is TGTGCCAGCAGCTTGGAAGAGGGGCGAGGCGCTTTCTTT. Full variable domain (remainder filled in from reference TRBV5-4 and TRBJ1-1): ETGVTQSPTHLIKTRGQQVTLRCSSQSGHNTVSWYQQALGQGPQFIFQYYREEENGRGNFPPRFSGLQFPNYSSELNVNALELDDSALYLCASSLEEGRGAFFGQGTRLTVV.

The chain employs TRBV7-2 and TRBJ2-7; unclear D gene. The ends were cut back, 1 base at V and 5 bases at J, with 15 bases in the middle. CDR3 length: 15 residues. The germline V gene has CDR1 SGHTA and CDR2 FQGNSA. The CDR3 DNA reads as TGTGCCAGCAGCTTAGGGTTACAAATATATAACGAGCAGTACTTC. Translating gives CASSLGLQIYNEQYF.

The chain recombines TRBV24-1 with TRBJ1-5; 9 bases match TRBD1. CDR1 and CDR2 (germline): KGHDR, SFDVKD. The J segment lost 6 bases and the V segment lost 4 bases, leaving 9 bases of the junction unmatched. This CDR3 region has 16 residues. The CDR3 region has the DNA TGTGCCACCAGTGACGGCAAGGACAGGGGTAGTCAGCCCCAGCATTTT. It is translated as CATSDGKDRGSQPQHF.

The chain has TRBV6-2 or TRBV6-3 and TRBJ2-5, with TRBD2 identical over 7 bases. This CDR3 is built from 18 residues. From germline, CDR1 is MNHEY and CDR2 SVGEGT. Trimming took 4 bases from V and 3 from J; bases not matched to a gene: 17. CDR3 amino acids: CASSSRYNPAAGEETQYF. The CDR3 DNA sequence: TGTGCCAGCAGTTCCCGCTACAACCCCGCGGCGGGGGAAGAGACCCAGTACTTC.

V gene TRBV7-2 combines with J gene TRBJ1-2, with 9 nucleotides matching TRBD1. Germline V gene sequence: CDR1 SGHTA, CDR2 FQGNSA. The trim removed 2 bases at V and 8 bases at J, leaving 9 bases unmatched. The CDR3 extends over 15 amino acids. The CDR3 DNA follows: TGTGCCAGCAGCTTAAGGAGGACAGGGGTCGAGGGCTACACCTTC. Translating gives CASSLRRTGVEGYTF.

The rearrangement joins TRBV12-3 or TRBV12-4 to TRBJ1-1; tentative D call: TRBD1 (5 bases). V shed 2 bases and J shed 4 bases, with 8 bases lying between them. CDR3 size: 13 residues. The CDR3 reads CASSLIGGTEAFF. DNA of the CDR3: TGTGCCAGCAGTTTAATTGGGGGCACTGAAGCTTTCTTT.

V usage is TRBV10-3 and J usage is TRBJ2-5, with unresolved D. V was cut by 0 bases and J by 4 bases, with 12 bases left in between. Germline-derived CDR1 and CDR2 are ENHRY and SYGVKD. The CDR3 totals 15 residues. The CDR3 reads CAISESTQVTETQYF. CDR3 coding DNA: TGTGCCATCAGTGAGTCGACTCAGGTAACAGAGACCCAGTACTTC.

The rearrangement joins TRBV5-1 to TRBJ1-5; 7 bases align to TRBD1. The V gene's germline CDR1 is SGHRS and CDR2 YFSETQ. CDR3 length: 14 residues. V shed 4 bases and J 3 bases; nucleotides not matched to a gene: 4. CDR3 in DNA: TGCGCCAGCAGCGAAGGGACAGTCAATCAGCCCCAGCATTTT. This sequence encodes CASSEGTVNQPQHF.

This chain uses TRBV7-9 with TRBJ1-4, with TRBD1 matching 10 bases. The CDR3 runs 17 residues. The ends lost 2 bases at V and 3 bases at J; junction bases unmatched: 6. Germline-derived CDR1 and CDR2 are SEHNR and FQNEAQ (reference sequence). CDR3 DNA sequence: TGTGCCAGCAGCTTATCATGGACAGGGGGGGCTAATGAAAAACTGTTTTTT. Its translation is CASSLSWTGGANEKLFF.

This clone occurred once. V usage is TRBV11-2 and J usage is TRBJ1-1; no clear D gene. The CDR3 has 13 residues. Trimming took 2 bases from V and 2 from J, leaving 6 bases between them. Germline V gene lookup returns CDR1 SGHAT and CDR2 FQNNGV. CDR3 amino acids: CASSLKGNTEAFF. DNA of the CDR3: TGTGCCAGCAGCTTAAAGGGTAACACTGAAGCTTTCTTT.

This chain links TRBV14 with TRBJ2-1; 9 positions agree with TRBD2. The length of the CDR3 is 15 residues. With V trimmed by 4 bases and J by 4 bases, 5 bases remained unmatched. Germline CDR1 reads SGHDN; CDR2 reads FVKESK. The DNA for the CDR3 is TGTGCCAGCAGCCCGCGGCTAGCGGGGTACAATGAGCAGTTCTTC. Protein: CASSPRLAGYNEQFF.

The V call is TRBV9, the J call TRBJ2-7; D ambiguous. Per the germline V gene, CDR1 is SGDLS and CDR2 is YYNGEE. V lost 0 bases to trimming and J lost 1 base, with 8 bases between them. This CDR3 spans 14 amino acids. This CDR3 reads CASSVATGSYEQYF. The CDR3 DNA is TGTGCCAGCAGCGTAGCTACGGGTTCCTACGAGCAGTACTTC.

The chain links TRBV13 to TRBJ1-2, with 10 bases identical to TRBD1. The junction had 9 bases not matched to a gene; V was cut back by 2 bases and J by 3 bases. Looked up from germline, CDR1 is PRHDT and CDR2 is FYEKMQ (reference sequence). The CDR3 spans 17 residues. The CDR3 is CASSLQPGTGAYYGYTF. CDR3 coding DNA: TGTGCCAGCAGCTTACAACCCGGGACAGGGGCCTACTATGGCTACACCTTC.

The chain couples TRBV12-5 to TRBJ2-5, with D unclear. Germline V CDR1 and CDR2: LGHNT, FRNRAP. This CDR3 region has 13 residues. The V end lost 0 bases, the J end lost 3 bases, and 5 bases lay between the germline ends. The CDR3: CASGLVSEETQYF. The CDR3 nucleotides are TGTGCTAGTGGTTTGGTCTCTGAAGAGACCCAGTACTTC.

The chain recombines TRBV7-2 with TRBJ1-6; maybe TRBD1 (5 bases). The CDR3 spans 15 residues. Trimming pared 5 bases from V and 5 bases from J, leaving 13 bases between. Germline V gives CDR1 SGHTA, CDR2 FQGNSA. The CDR3 coding sequence is TGTGCCAGCAGCCGCGGGACCGCGAATAATTCACCCCTCCACTTT. Its protein product is CASSRGTANNSPLHF.

This rearrangement joins TRBV5-1 to TRBJ2-7, with TRBD1 as a possible D gene (6 bases). Trimming took off 0 bases at V and 2 bases at J, with 12 bases between the two ends. Germline V gives CDR1 SGHRS, CDR2 YFSETQ. The CDR3 consists of 15 residues. CDR3 sequence: CASSLVQDRTYEQYF. DNA of the CDR3: TGCGCCAGCAGCTTGGTTCAGGACAGAACCTACGAGCAGTACTTC.

V gene TRBV5-5 combines with J gene TRBJ1-1; 7 bases map to TRBD1. CDR1 is SGHKS and CDR2 is YYEKEE in the germline V gene (reference sequence). After removal of 0 bases from V and 5 bases from J, the junction contained 4 bases not matched to a gene. CDR3 length equals 14 residues. CDR3 nucleotide sequence: TGTGCCAGCAGCTTGGATTACAGGGGTACTGAAGCTTTCTTT. Encoded protein: CASSLDYRGTEAFF.

This clone has only one observation. The chain employs TRBV4-1 and TRBJ2-7; possible D gene TRBD2, 6 bases. Per germline, CDR1 MGHRA and CDR2 YSYEKL. The CDR3 length is 17 residues. Trimming removed 2 bases at V and 2 bases at J, with 19 bases between. Here the CDR3 reads CASSQLFGGLVTYEQYF. The CDR3 DNA is TGCGCCAGCAGCCAACTATTTGGGGGACTTGTCACCTACGAGCAGTACTTC.

The chain couples TRBV3-1 (or the pseudogene TRBV3-2) to TRBJ2-1; TRBD2 matches at 10 bases. The CDR3 spans 15 residues. Germline assignment: CDR1 LGHDT and CDR2 YNNKEL (reference sequence). J gave up 8 bases and V 1 base, and 5 bases lay outside the gene matches. CDR3 region: CASSQGPSGGDEQFF. DNA of the CDR3: TGTGCCAGCAGCCAAGGTCCTAGCGGGGGAGATGAGCAGTTCTTC.